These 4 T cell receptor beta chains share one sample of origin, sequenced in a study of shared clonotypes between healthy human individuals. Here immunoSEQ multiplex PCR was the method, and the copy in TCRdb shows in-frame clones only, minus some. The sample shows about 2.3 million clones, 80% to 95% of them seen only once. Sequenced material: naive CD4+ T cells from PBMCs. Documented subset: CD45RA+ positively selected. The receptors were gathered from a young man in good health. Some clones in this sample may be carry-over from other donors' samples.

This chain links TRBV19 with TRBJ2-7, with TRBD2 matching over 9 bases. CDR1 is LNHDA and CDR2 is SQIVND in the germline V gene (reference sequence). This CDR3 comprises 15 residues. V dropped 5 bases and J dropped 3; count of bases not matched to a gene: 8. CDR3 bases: TGTGCCAGTAGTTCCCGACTAGCGGCTTACTACGAGCAGTACTTC. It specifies CASSSRLAAYYEQYF.

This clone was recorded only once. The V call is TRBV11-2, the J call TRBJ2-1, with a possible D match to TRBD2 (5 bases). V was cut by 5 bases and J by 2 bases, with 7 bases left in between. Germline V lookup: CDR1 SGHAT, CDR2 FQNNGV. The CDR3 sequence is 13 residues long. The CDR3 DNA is TGTGCCAGCAGCCAGGAGGCCTACAATGAGCAGTTCTTC. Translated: CASSQEAYNEQFF.

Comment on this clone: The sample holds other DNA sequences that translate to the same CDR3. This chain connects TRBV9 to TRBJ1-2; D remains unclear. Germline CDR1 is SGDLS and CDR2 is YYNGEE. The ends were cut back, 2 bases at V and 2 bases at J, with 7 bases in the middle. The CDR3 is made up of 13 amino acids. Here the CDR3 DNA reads TGTGCCAGCAGCGTTAGTGGAAACTATGGCTACACCTTC. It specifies CASSVSGNYGYTF.

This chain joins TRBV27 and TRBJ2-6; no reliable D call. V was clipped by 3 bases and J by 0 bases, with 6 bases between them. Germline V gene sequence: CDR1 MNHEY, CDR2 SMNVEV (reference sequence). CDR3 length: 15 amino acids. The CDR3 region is CASSFRVSGANVLTF. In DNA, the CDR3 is TGTGCCAGCAGTTTCCGAGTCTCTGGGGCCAACGTCCTGACTTTC.